This T cell receptor beta chain was obtained from a study of a mutant IDH1 vaccine in newly diagnosed glioma. Study details: In weeks 1, 3, 5, 7, 11, 15, 19 and 23, patients were vaccinated. Beforehand, treatment had been radiotherapy, temozolomide, or both; the majority received both. Initiation of the vaccine course occurred 4-6 weeks after radiotherapy alone, or alongside temozolomide cycles. Points from the study as a whole: Vaccination induced immune responses in around 95% of patients.

Concerning this clone: Its antigen remains unknown.

J lost 8 bases, V lost 4 bases, and 4 bases had no gene match. Germline CDR1 reads SEHNR; CDR2 reads FQNEAQ (reference sequence). CDR3 size: 15 residues. The assay was immunoSEQ multiplex PCR, and TCRdb's table has in-frame clones only and misses some. This table has about 55,000 clones, 80% appearing once. This sample's time point: week 23, last vaccination. A single vaccine dose contained 300 ug of mutant IDH1 20-mer peptide, and topical imiquimod was used with it. V usage is TRBV7-9 and J usage is TRBJ2-1; TRBD2 matches 14 bases. The sequence was obtained from a man aged 35-49 years with glioma. Material: PBMCs, obtained from a glioma patient whose treatment included an IDH1 peptide vaccine. CDR3 protein: CASSSGLAGGHEQFF. DNA for the CDR3: TGTGCCAGCAGCTCTGGACTAGCGGGGGGACATGAGCAGTTCTTC.